Listed here are 4 T cell receptor beta chains from one sample, sequenced in a study of T-cell reconstitution after alpha-beta-depleted transplantation in children. Using unique molecular identifiers, the investigators prepared the TCRbeta library. MiXCR, run by TCRdb on the PCR reads, gives a single entry per CDR3 protein. Seen here are tens of thousands of distinct CDR3 sequences, 40% to 55% observed once, and the top ten hold more than 95%. The sample was PBMCs, mostly from graft donor cells, taken 360 days after TCRalphabeta/CD19-depleted stem cell transplant. These TCRs come from a male patient younger than 18 who had a stem cell transplant for acute lymphoblastic leukemia, so the T cells may come from the graft donor.

V is TRBV5-1 and J is TRBJ2-3; TRBD2 aligns across 12 bases. The V and J ends lost 3 bases and 4 bases, in that order; junction bases with no gene match: 3. In germline, CDR1 is SGHRS, CDR2 YFSETQ. The CDR3 spans 15 residues. The CDR3 is CASSSRTSGADTQYF. The DNA for the CDR3 is TGCGCCAGCAGCTCAAGGACTAGCGGGGCAGATACGCAGTATTTT.

In this sample, this clonotype turned up a few times. The V call is TRBV7-3, the J call TRBJ2-7; D is perhaps TRBD1 or TRBD2 (6 bases each). The V and J ends lost 0 bases and 5 bases respectively, with 8 bases between them. Looked up from germline, CDR1 is SGHTA and CDR2 is FQGTGA. This CDR3 contains 13 residues. Here the CDR3 reads CASSLTRGDEQYF. CDR3 sequence (DNA): TGTGCCAGCAGCTTAACAAGGGGGGACGAGCAGTACTTC.

The sample holds a few counts of this clonotype. The chain carries TRBV12-3 or TRBV12-4 and TRBJ1-1, with unresolved D. The CDR3 is 15 amino acids. With 1 base removed from V and 0 bases from J, the gap between germline ends came to 9 bases. The CDR3 DNA is TGTGCCAGCAGTTTAGGGTCAGCCATGAACACTGAAGCTTTCTTT. It codes for CASSLGSAMNTEAFF.

The chain uses TRBV14 and TRBJ1-1; no reliable D call. The germline V gene has CDR1 SGHDN and CDR2 FVKESK. The CDR3 contains 15 residues. Trimming shortened V by 6 bases and J by 1 base, and 15 bases separated the two germline ends. CDR3 sequence: CASSTMTYKNTEAFF. The CDR3 coding sequence is TGTGCCAGCAGTACCATGACTTACAAGAACACTGAAGCTTTCTTT.